These 16 T cell receptor beta chains share one sample of origin, sequenced in a study of control samples from healthy donors and cancer patients. Using immunoSEQ multiplex PCR, the repertoire was profiled, and TCRdb retains in-frame clones only, with some absent. The sample consists of some 90,000 clones, 85% to 90% of them appearing once. Sequencing used blood. These receptors originate from a woman aged 60 to 75 in good health.

This chain links TRBV3-1 (or the pseudogene TRBV3-2) with TRBJ1-5; D is possibly TRBD1 (6 bases). V was pared by 3 bases and J by 6 bases, with 12 bases between. This CDR3 is built from 14 residues. CDR1 LGHDT and CDR2 YNNKEL come from the germline V gene (reference sequence). The CDR3 DNA reads TGTGCCAGCAGCCAGGGGACGGGGGCTCAGCCCCAGCATTTT. Protein: CASSQGTGAQPQHF.

This clone was seen a single time. The chain uses TRBV27 and TRBJ1-2; possible D gene TRBD1, 6 bases. V lost 6 bases to trimming and J lost 3 bases, with 23 bases between them. The CDR3 runs to 17 residues. Germline CDR1 is MNHEY and CDR2 is SMNVEV (reference sequence). The CDR3 bases are TGTGCCAGCAGCCGCCGGGACAACCTTAACTATTACTATGGCTACACCTTC. Amino acid sequence: CASSRRDNLNYYYGYTF.

The V gene is TRBV24-1, the J gene TRBJ1-5; D gene unclear. From germline, CDR1 is KGHDR and CDR2 SFDVKD. With 9 bases removed from V and 9 bases from J, the gap between germline ends came to 14 bases. This CDR3 is 12 amino acids long. The CDR3 nucleotides are TGTGCCACCTCAGACGGTCTCGGGCCCCAGCATTTT. This translates into CATSDGLGPQHF.

V usage is TRBV3-1 (or the pseudogene TRBV3-2) and J usage is TRBJ1-5; D is unresolved. V was shortened by 4 bases and J by 3 bases, with 10 bases between the two germline ends. The CDR3 is made up of 14 amino acids. Germline V CDR1 and CDR2: LGHDT, YNNKEL (reference sequence). The CDR3: CASSRSGDNQPQHF. The CDR3 DNA follows: TGTGCCAGCAGCCGGTCTGGGGACAATCAGCCCCAGCATTTT.

The sample holds one count of this clone. The chain uses TRBV5-4 and TRBJ2-5; TRBD1 is a possible D gene (6 bases). The CDR3 covers 18 residues. V gave up 4 bases and J gave up 5 bases, with 27 bases separating them. Germline assignment: CDR1 SGHNT and CDR2 YYREEE (reference sequence). CDR3 residues: CASSQLTRQAGGLETQYF. CDR3 DNA: TGTGCCAGCAGCCAATTAACCCGACAGGCCGGCGGTTTGGAGACCCAGTACTTC.

This clone was counted a single time. The chain employs TRBV16 and TRBJ1-4; D perhaps matches TRBD1 (6 bases). Germline CDR1 and CDR2: KGHSY and FQNENV. The CDR3 runs 15 residues. The V end was cut by 4 bases, the J end by 7 bases, with 16 bases between. The CDR3 sequence: CASSPTSGAGEKLFF. As DNA, the CDR3 is TGTGCCAGCAGCCCCACTTCGGGGGCCGGTGAAAAACTGTTTTTT.

The rearrangement links TRBV23-1 to TRBJ1-2; TRBD1 might be the D (5 bases). TRBV23-1 is flagged as an ORF with uncertain function. Trimming shortened V by 3 bases and J by 5 bases, and 22 bases separated the two germline ends. CDR3 size: 17 residues. In nucleotides, the CDR3 is TGCGCCAGCAGTCACTACGACCGGGACGGCGGGCTATATGGCTACACCTTC. Translation: CASSHYDRDGGLYGYTF.

This clone was recorded only once. The chain uses TRBV7-9 and TRBJ2-2; 13 nucleotides agree with TRBD2. The ends lost 8 bases at V and 3 bases at J; junction bases unmatched: 6. This CDR3 is 16 amino acids long. The germline V gene encodes CDR1 SEHNR and CDR2 FQNEAQ (reference sequence). The CDR3 reads CASAGGLAGYTGELFF. CDR3 bases: TGTGCCAGCGCGGGGGGACTAGCGGGGTACACCGGGGAGCTGTTTTTT.

The rearrangement uses TRBV5-1 and TRBJ2-6, with D maybe TRBD1 (6 bases). V was cut by 0 bases and J by 4 bases, with 11 bases left in between. Germline V gene sequence: CDR1 SGHRS, CDR2 YFSETQ. The CDR3 runs 16 residues. The CDR3 here is CASSLDPGTGANVLTF. As DNA, the CDR3 is TGCGCCAGCAGCTTGGACCCCGGGACAGGGGCCAACGTCCTGACTTTC.

The genes are TRBV7-2 and TRBJ1-2; 9 bases are a match to TRBD1. CDR1 SGHTA and CDR2 FQGNSA come from the germline V gene. The V segment lost 6 bases and the J segment 5 bases; nucleotides outside the gene matches: 13. The CDR3 runs 16 residues. The CDR3 sequence: CASRLLRVGTGYGYTF. The CDR3 DNA sequence: TGTGCCAGCAGACTTCTCCGGGTGGGGACAGGGTATGGCTACACCTTC. Based on the CDR3 plus reference TRBV7-2 and TRBJ1-2, the full variable domain is GAGVSQSPSNKVTEKGKDVELRCDPISGHTALYWYRQSLGQGLEFLIYFQGNSAPDKSGLPSDRFSAERTGGSVSTLTIQRTQQEDSAVYLCASRLLRVGTGYGYTFGSGTRLTVV.

This chain uses TRBV18 with TRBJ1-1; D is uncertain. This CDR3 is 17 amino acids long. V was shortened by 3 bases and J by 1 base, with 18 bases between the two germline ends. The germline V gene has CDR1 KGHSH and CDR2 LQKENI. For the CDR3, the DNA is TGTGCCAGCTCACCCGGATTAGGGTCAAATAAGAACACTGAAGCTTTCTTT. Amino acids: CASSPGLGSNKNTEAFF.

The chain employs TRBV19 and TRBJ1-1, with a possible D match to TRBD1 (5 bases). Per germline, CDR1 LNHDA and CDR2 SQIVND (reference sequence). Trimming took off 5 bases at V and 1 base at J, with 11 bases between the two ends. The CDR3 is 14 residues long. CDR3 bases: TGTGCCAGTAGTGATGACAGCAGGAACACTGAAGCTTTCTTT. Translating gives CASSDDSRNTEAFF.

This chain links TRBV30 with TRBJ2-5, with D uncertain. The CDR3 is made up of 14 amino acids. The germline V gene has CDR1 GTSNPN and CDR2 SVGIG (reference sequence). V was pared by 1 base and J by 0 bases, with 9 bases between. CDR3 in DNA: TGTGCCTGGAGTGGGCGCCAGTACCAAGAGACCCAGTACTTC. Protein product: CAWSGRQYQETQYF.

The chain recombines TRBV13 with TRBJ2-6; D possibly uses TRBD1 or TRBD2 (7 bases each). Germline lookup yields CDR1 PRHDT and CDR2 FYEKMQ (reference sequence). V lost 5 bases to trimming and J lost 2 bases, with 16 bases between them. CDR3 length: 17 amino acids. CDR3: CASSRGAGGTGANVLTF. In DNA, the CDR3 is TGTGCCAGCAGCCGGGGGGCAGGGGGAACTGGGGCCAACGTCCTGACTTTC.

The J gene is TRBJ2-7, the V gene TRBV7-2, with 7 nucleotides matching TRBD2. The junction had 10 bases not matched to a gene; V was cut back by 2 bases and J by 3 bases. The germline gives CDR1 SGHTA, CDR2 FQGNSA. The CDR3 has 16 amino acids. The CDR3 DNA is TGTGCCAGCAGCTTAATGCCCCCGGCTAGCGGCTACGAGCAGTACTTC. Encoded protein: CASSLMPPASGYEQYF. Using reference TRBV7-2 and TRBJ2-7 for the parts outside the CDR3, the full variable domain is GAGVSQSPSNKVTEKGKDVELRCDPISGHTALYWYRQSLGQGLEFLIYFQGNSAPDKSGLPSDRFSAERTGGSVSTLTIQRTQQEDSAVYLCASSLMPPASGYEQYFGPGTRLTVT.

The chain joins TRBV4-3 to TRBJ1-2; no firm D call. The germline V gene has CDR1 LGHNA and CDR2 YSLEER. The V gene lost 0 bases and the J gene lost 0 bases, with 14 bases spanning the gap. This CDR3 region has 17 residues. CDR3 sequence: CASSQDALAVSNYGYTF. In DNA, the CDR3 is TGCGCCAGCAGCCAAGATGCGTTGGCAGTCTCTAACTATGGCTACACCTTC.